The entry below describes one TCR beta chain. The antigen remains undetermined. The data stem from a study of blood T cells in healthy people across ages. Every donor contributed about 10 milliliters of peripheral blood by blood draw. Isolated per sample were at least 6 million PBMCs. The germline CDR1 and CDR2 sequences are SNHLY and FYNNEI. V lost 5 bases and J lost 2, with 13 bases in between. This CDR3 region has 14 residues. A sample-barcoded 5' primer and a J-beta primer mix were used in a second PCR of about 7 to 11 cycles. TCRdb processed the 5' RACE reads anew with MiXCR; each CDR3 protein has one entry. The table lists 850,000 to 1,300,000 distinct CDR3 sequences, over 35% of them singletons. General observations from the study: Unsorted PBMCs ruled out conclusive naive versus antigen-experienced comparison. Per-million-T-cell TCR beta diversity fell roughly linearly with age.

The sample taken for sequencing was blood. This TCR was sampled from a woman aged 55-69 years in good health. The chain uses TRBV2 and TRBJ2-7; D is tentatively TRBD1 or TRBD2 (5 bases each). CDR3 sequence reads: CASSPGTYPYEQYF. The CDR3 region has the DNA TGTGCCAGCAGTCCCGGGACCTACCCCTACGAGCAGTACTTC.